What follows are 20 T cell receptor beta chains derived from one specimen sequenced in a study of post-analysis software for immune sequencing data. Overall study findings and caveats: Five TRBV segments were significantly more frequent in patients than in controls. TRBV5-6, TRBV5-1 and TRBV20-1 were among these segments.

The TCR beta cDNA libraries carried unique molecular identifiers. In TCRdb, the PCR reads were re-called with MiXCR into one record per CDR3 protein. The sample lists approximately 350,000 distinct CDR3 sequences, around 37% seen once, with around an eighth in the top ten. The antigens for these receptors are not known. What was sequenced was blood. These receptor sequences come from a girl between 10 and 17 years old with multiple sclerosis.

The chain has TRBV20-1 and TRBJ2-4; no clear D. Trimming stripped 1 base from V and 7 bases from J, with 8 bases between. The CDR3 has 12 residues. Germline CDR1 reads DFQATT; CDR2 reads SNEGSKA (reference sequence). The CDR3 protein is CSARAGPNIQYF. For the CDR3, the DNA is TGCAGTGCTAGAGCAGGACCTAACATTCAGTACTTC.

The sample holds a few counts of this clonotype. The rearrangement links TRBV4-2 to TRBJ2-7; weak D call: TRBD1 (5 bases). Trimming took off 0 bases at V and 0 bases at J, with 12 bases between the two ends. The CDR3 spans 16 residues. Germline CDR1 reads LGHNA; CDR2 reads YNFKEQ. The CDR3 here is CASSQDNQGSSYEQYF. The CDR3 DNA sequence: TGTGCCAGCAGCCAAGATAATCAGGGCAGCTCCTACGAGCAGTACTTC.

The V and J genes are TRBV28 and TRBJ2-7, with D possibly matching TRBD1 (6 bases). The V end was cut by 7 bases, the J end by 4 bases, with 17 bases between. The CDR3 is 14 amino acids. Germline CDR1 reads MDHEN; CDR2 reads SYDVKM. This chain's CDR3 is CASKSWGQRYEQYF. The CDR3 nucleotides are TGTGCCAGCAAAAGTTGGGGACAACGGTACGAGCAGTACTTC.

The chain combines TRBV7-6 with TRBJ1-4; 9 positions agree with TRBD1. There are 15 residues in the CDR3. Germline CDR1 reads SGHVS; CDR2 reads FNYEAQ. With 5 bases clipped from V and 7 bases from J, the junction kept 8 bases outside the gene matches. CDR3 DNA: TGTGCCAGCAGCACCCGGGACAGGGCTGGTGAAAAACTGTTTTTT. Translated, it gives CASSTRDRAGEKLFF.

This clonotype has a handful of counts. CDR3 loop: CASSSRVPGYTF. The CDR3 DNA is TGTGCCAGCAGCTCAAGGGTGCCCGGCTACACCTTC. The chain has TRBV7-9 and TRBJ1-2; D unresolved. The CDR3 covers 12 residues. Germline V gene sequence: CDR1 SEHNR, CDR2 FQNEAQ (reference sequence). V was pared by 4 bases and J by 8 bases, with 11 bases between.

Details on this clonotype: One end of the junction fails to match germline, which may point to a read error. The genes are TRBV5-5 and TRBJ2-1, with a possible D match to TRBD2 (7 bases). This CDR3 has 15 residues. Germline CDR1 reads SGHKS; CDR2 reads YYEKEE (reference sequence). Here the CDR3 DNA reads TGTGCCAACAGCTTGTTTACAGGGAGGGGGAATGAGCAGTTCTTC. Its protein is CANSLFTGRGNEQFF.

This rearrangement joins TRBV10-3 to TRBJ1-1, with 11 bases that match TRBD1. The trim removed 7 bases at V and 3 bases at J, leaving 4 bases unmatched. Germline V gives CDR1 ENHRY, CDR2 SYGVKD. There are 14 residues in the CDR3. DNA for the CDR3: TGTGCCATCACCCAGGGACAGGGGGACACTGAAGCTTTCTTT. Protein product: CAITQGQGDTEAFF.

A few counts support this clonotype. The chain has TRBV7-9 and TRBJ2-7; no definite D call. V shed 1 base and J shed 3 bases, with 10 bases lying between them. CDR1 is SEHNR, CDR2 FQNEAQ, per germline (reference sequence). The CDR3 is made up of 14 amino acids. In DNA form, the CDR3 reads TGTGCCAGCAGCTTAGGGCAGAACCTCTACGAGCAGTACTTC. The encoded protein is CASSLGQNLYEQYF.

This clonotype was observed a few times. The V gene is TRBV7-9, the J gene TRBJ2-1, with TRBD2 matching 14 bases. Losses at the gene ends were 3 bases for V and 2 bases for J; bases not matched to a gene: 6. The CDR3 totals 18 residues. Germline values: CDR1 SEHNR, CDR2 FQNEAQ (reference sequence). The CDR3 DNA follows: TGTGCCAGCAGCTTCCCGACTAGCGGGGGGGCCACCTACAATGAGCAGTTCTTC. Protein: CASSFPTSGGATYNEQFF. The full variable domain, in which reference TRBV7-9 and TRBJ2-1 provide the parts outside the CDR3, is DTGVSQNPRHKITKRGQNVTFRCDPISEHNRLYWYRQTLGQGPEFLTYFQNEAQLEKSRLLSDRFSAERPKGSFSTLEIQRTEQGDSAMYLCASSFPTSGGATYNEQFFGPGTRLTVL.

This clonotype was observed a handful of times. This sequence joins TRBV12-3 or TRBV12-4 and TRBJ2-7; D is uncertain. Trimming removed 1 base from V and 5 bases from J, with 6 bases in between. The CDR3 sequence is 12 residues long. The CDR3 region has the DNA TGTGCCAGCAGTTTAGTAGGGCACGAGCAGTACTTC. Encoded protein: CASSLVGHEQYF.

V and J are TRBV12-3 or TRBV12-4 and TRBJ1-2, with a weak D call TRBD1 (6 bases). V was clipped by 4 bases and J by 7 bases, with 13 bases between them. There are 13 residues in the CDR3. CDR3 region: CASSSGPTGGYTF. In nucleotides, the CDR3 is TGTGCCAGCAGTTCCGGCCCGACAGGTGGCTACACCTTC.

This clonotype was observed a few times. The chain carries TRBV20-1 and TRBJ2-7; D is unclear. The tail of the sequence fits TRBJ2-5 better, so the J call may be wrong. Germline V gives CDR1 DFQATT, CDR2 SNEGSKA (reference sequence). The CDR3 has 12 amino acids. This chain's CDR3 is CSASGSRETQYF. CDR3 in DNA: TGCAGTGCTAGTGGGTCGAGAGAGACCCAGTACTTC.

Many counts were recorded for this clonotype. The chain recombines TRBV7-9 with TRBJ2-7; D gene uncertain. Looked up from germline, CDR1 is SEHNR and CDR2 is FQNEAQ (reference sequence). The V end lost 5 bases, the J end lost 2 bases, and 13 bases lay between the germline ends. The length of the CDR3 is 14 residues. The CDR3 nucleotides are TGTGCCAGCAGCGCAGGTACAGCCACCTACGAGCAGTACTTC. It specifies CASSAGTATYEQYF.

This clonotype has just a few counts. DNA for the CDR3: TGTGCCAGCAGTGAACGAGTTGCGGGGGGAACCTACGAGCAGTACTTC. It is translated as CASSERVAGGTYEQYF. The chain joins TRBV2 to TRBJ2-7; TRBD2 agrees at 8 bases. This CDR3 has 16 residues. The germline gives CDR1 SNHLY, CDR2 FYNNEI. The ends lost 2 bases at V and 2 bases at J; junction bases unmatched: 8.

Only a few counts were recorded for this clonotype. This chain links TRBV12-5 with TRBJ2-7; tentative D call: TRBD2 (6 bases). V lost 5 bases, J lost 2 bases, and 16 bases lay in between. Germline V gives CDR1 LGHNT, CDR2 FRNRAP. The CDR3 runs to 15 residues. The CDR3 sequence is CASGPAGTGTYEQYF. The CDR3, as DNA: TGTGCTAGTGGTCCCGCCGGGACTGGGACCTACGAGCAGTACTTC.

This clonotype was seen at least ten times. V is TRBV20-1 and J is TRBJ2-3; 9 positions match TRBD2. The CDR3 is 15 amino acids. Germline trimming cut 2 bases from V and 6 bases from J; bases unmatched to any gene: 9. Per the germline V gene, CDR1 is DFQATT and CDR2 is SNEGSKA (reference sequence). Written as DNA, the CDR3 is TGCAGTGCTAGACGTTTGGCTAGCGGGGAGGATACGCAGTATTTT. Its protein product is CSARRLASGEDTQYF.

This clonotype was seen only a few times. CDR3 in amino acids: CAWSVLGETQYF. The CDR3 nucleotides are TGTGCCTGGAGTGTTTTGGGGGAGACCCAGTACTTC. The V gene is TRBV30, the J gene TRBJ2-5; D not resolved. In germline, CDR1 is GTSNPN, CDR2 SVGIG (reference sequence). The CDR3 consists of 12 residues. Trimming left V 0 bases short and J 5 bases short, with 7 bases between.

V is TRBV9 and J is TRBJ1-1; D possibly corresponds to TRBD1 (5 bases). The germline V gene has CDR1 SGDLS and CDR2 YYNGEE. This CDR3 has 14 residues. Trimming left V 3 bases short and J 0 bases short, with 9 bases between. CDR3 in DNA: TGTGCCAGCAGCGGAGGACATATGAACACTGAAGCTTTCTTT. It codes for CASSGGHMNTEAFF.

The CDR3 sequence: CASSFGRNPNTEAFF. As DNA, the CDR3 is TGTGCCAGCAGTTTCGGGCGAAACCCGAACACTGAAGCTTTCTTT. The chain recombines TRBV12-3 or TRBV12-4 with TRBJ1-1; D gene ambiguous. The V gene lost 3 bases and the J gene lost 1 base, with 12 bases spanning the gap. The CDR3 is 15 residues long.

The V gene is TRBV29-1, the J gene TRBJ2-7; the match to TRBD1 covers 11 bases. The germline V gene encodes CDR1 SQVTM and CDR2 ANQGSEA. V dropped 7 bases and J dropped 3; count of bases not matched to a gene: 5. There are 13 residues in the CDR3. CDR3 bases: TGCAGCGCTGCCGGGACAGGGGGCTACGAGCAGTACTTC. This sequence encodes CSAAGTGGYEQYF.